The rows below give T cell receptor beta chains drawn from one sample of a study of tumor and adjacent non-tumor tissue in lung cancer. TCRdb reprocessed the multiplex PCR reads with MiXCR, giving one entry per CDR3 protein. The profile shows about 120,000 distinct CDR3 sequences, 55% to 75% of them singletons. Sequencing was done on a sample of lung tumor tissue. The receptors shown here come from a man aged 25 to 40 with non-small cell lung cancer. The CDR3 runs from the conserved cysteine through the conserved F or W. The D gene is left open where the match is weak. Some rows have no size entry. The others give once, few or many, or a class for an expanded clone.

abundance	j_gene	v_gene	d_gene	CDR3aa
NA	TRBJ1-1	TRBV12-3/TRBV12-4	TRBD1	CANRRRGRKTEAFF
NA	TRBJ1-4	TRBV11-2	NA	CATSRDGATNEKLFF
many	TRBJ1-5	TRBV7-8	TRBD1	CASSLEMGTDQPQHF
few	TRBJ2-3	TRBV7-8	TRBD2	CASSLILASTDTQYF
NA	TRBJ1-1	TRBV28	NA	CANSLSQQRAFF
NA	TRBJ1-1	TRBV12-3/TRBV12-4	NA	CASSLRGGSGIEAFF
many	TRBJ1-2	TRBV4-2	NA	CASSHSERGIDGYTF
NA	TRBJ2-3	TRBV7-3	NA	CASSLKGLVSTDTQYF
NA	TRBJ2-5	TRBV12-3/TRBV12-4	TRBD2	CASTPPWGAGDETQYF
once	TRBJ1-1	TRBV6-5	TRBD1	CVSSSQNLQGVAFF
NA	TRBJ2-5	TRBV11-3	TRBD2	CASSPGGNLQGTQYF
once	TRBJ2-7	TRBV6-6	NA	CASISDSYYEQYF
once	TRBJ2-3	TRBV5-1	TRBD1	CASSQGQATDTQYF
NA	TRBJ1-1	TRBV12-3/TRBV12-4	NA	CASRYGVTNTEAFF
many	TRBJ2-2	TRBV6-2/TRBV6-3	NA	CASSYDPGELFF
once	TRBJ2-7	TRBV6-6	TRBD2	CASSLIGTSGTRFHYEQYF
once	TRBJ1-6	TRBV6-1	TRBD1	CASNQDRADSTLHF
NA	TRBJ2-7	TRBV11-2	NA	CASSLVGGGYEQYF
NA	TRBJ2-2	TRBV24-1	NA	CVTSDGRDTGGLFF
NA	TRBJ1-4	TRBV7-9	NA	CASNLENTNEKLFF
many	TRBJ2-5	TRBV6-2/TRBV6-3	TRBD1	CASTGQGAKTQYF
NA	TRBJ1-2	TRBV4-2	NA	CASNYRNPYGYTF
NA	TRBJ2-1	TRBV6-2/TRBV6-3	NA	CTSSYSGSGQFF
NA	TRBJ1-5	TRBV20-1	NA	CSATTDSQWHF
NA	TRBJ2-5	TRBV20-1	NA	CSASQIQGTQYF
NA	TRBJ2-4	TRBV5-1	NA	CVSSLDYGRGNNQYF
NA	TRBJ2-7	TRBV20-1	NA	CSAWITGGPHYEQYF